The present T cell receptor beta chain was sequenced within a study of shared T cell receptors in the human thymus. Germline CDR1 is SEHNR and CDR2 is FQNEAQ (reference sequence). Trimming cost V 5 bases and J 4 bases; bases outside gene matches: 8. This CDR3 has 16 amino acids. Method: immunoSEQ multiplex PCR; TCRdb's copy keeps in-frame clones and lacks some. The top ten hold 0.0095% to 0.011% of the sample, which has approximately 730,000 clones, 70% to 90% seen once. Separately, the same data were catalogued under a study of human thymus T cells. That study reports: Biased V and J segment usage appeared in thymus and peripheral blood. Related work showed strongly overlapping thymic repertoires across unrelated individuals.

The sequence was collected from a girl under three years old with a congenital heart defect. This rearrangement joins TRBV7-9 to TRBJ2-5, with 12 bases identical to TRBD2. Sequencing input: thymocytes. The CDR3 region has the DNA TGTGCCAGCAGCCCGCTTGGGACTAGCGGGTTAGAGACCCAGTACTTC. Translating gives CASSPLGTSGLETQYF.